The clone carrying this T cell receptor (beta chain) came up many times. The entry originates in a study of early T cells in non-severe SARS-CoV-2 infection. MiXCR, run by TCRdb on the 5' RACE reads, gives a single entry per CDR3 protein. The sample contains approximately 28,000 distinct CDR3 sequences, over 4.5% of which appear only once. Per germline, CDR1 SGHAT and CDR2 FQDESV (reference sequence). This CDR3 contains 15 residues. Trimming took off 5 bases at V and 2 bases at J, with 16 bases between the two ends. V gene TRBV11-1 combines with J gene TRBJ2-7, with a tentative D call TRBD1 (6 bases). The clonotype comes from an adult who was a healthcare worker with PCR-confirmed SARS-CoV-2 infection or an uninfected control (not recorded which). The sequencing used whole blood, collected at baseline. Here the CDR3 DNA reads TGTGCCAGCAGCCCCCCCCCGGGACATCCCTACGAGCAGTACTTC. Its protein product is CASSPPPGHPYEQYF.